The sequence of this T cell receptor beta chain was determined in a study of coeliac disease. Whole-study findings and limits: Lower clonality than controls marked TRB and TRG repertoires from active celiac intraepithelial and lamina propria samples.

Between the trimmed V and J ends, which lost 3 bases and 8 bases, there was a span of 10 bases. The CDR3 consists of 12 residues. Germline CDR1 reads MDHEN; CDR2 reads SYDVKM. As for this clone: Its cognate antigen is unknown.

Data came from immunoSEQ multiplex PCR; TCRdb stores just in-frame clones and leaves some out. The sample lists over 4,000 clones; roughly 60% were seen once. Sequencing used one aliquot of 500,000 or so cells per fraction. This chain joins TRBV28 and TRBJ1-1, with D uncertain. The TCR sequence derives from a man between 65 and 79 years old with active celiac disease. The sequencing input was intraepithelial lymphocytes from the gut. The CDR3 is CASSLGSREAFF. The CDR3 DNA sequence: TGTGCCAGCAGTTTGGGTTCCAGGGAAGCTTTCTTT.